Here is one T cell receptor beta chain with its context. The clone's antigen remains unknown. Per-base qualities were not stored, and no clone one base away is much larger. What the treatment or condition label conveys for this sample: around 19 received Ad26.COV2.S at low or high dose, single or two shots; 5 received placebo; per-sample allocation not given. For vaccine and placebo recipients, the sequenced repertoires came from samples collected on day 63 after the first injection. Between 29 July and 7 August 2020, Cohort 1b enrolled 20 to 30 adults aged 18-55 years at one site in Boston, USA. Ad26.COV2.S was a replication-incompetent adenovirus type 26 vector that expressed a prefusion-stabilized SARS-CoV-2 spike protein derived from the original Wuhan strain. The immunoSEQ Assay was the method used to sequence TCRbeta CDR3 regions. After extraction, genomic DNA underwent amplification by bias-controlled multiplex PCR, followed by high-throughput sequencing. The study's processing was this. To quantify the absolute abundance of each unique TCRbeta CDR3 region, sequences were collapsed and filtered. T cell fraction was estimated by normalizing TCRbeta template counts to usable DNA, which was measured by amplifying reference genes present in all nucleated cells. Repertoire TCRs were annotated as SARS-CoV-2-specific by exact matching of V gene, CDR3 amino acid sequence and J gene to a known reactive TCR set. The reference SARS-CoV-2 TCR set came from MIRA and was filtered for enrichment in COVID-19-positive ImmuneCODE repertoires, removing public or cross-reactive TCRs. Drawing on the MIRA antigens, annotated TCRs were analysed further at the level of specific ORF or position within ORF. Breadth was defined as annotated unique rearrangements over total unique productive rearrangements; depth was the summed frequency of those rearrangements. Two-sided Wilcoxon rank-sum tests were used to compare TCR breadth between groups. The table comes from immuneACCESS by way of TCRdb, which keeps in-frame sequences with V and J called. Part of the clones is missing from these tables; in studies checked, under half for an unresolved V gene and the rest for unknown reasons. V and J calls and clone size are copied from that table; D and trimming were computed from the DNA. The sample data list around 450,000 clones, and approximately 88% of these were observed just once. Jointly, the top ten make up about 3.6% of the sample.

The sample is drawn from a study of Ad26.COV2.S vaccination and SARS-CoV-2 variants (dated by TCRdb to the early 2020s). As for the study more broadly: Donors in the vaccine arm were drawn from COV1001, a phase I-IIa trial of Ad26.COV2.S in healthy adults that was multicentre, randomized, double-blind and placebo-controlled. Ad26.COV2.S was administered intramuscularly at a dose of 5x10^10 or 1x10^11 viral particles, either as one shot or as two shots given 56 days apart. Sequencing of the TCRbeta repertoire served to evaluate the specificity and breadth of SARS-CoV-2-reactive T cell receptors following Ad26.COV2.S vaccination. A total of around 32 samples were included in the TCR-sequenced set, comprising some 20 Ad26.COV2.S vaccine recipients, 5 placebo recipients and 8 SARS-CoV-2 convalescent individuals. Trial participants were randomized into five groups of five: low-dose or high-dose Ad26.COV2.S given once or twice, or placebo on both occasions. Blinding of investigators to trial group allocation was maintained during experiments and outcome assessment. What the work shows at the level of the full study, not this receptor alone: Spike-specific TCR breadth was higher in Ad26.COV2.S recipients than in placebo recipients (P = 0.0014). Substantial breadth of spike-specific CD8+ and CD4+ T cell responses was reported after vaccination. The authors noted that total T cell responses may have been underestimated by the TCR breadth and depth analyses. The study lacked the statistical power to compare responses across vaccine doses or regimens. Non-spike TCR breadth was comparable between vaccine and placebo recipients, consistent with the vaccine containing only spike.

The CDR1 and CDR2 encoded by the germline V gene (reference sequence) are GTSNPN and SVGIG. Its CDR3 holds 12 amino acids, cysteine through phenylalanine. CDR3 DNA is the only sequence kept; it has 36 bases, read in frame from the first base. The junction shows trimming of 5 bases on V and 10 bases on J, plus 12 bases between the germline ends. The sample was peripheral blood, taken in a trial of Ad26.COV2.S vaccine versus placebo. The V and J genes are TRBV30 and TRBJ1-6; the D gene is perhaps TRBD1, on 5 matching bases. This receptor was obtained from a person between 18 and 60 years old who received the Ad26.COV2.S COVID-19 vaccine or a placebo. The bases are TGTGCCTGGGCTCTCAGGGAATCACCCCTCCACTTT. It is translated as CAWALRESPLHF.